Following are 17 T cell receptor beta chains from one sample sequenced in a study of cytotoxic CD8 clonotypes in ibrutinib-treated CLL. Repertoires were generated with immunoSEQ multiplex PCR, while TCRdb's copy carries only in-frame clones and drops some. The table lists 150,000 to 200,000 clones, more than 70% of them singletons. This specimen was PBMCs, taken at disease progression, from a patient treated with ibrutinib. The receptors were sampled from a human donor with chronic lymphocytic leukemia.

This sequence joins TRBV9 and TRBJ2-1; 14 nucleotides match TRBD2. The CDR3 covers 15 residues. Per the germline V gene, CDR1 is SGDLS and CDR2 is YYNGEE. After removal of 3 bases from V and 5 bases from J, the junction contained 1 base not matched to a gene. The chain's CDR3 is CASSEGLAGDNEQFF. In DNA form, the CDR3 reads TGTGCCAGCAGCGAGGGACTAGCGGGAGACAATGAGCAGTTCTTC.

This chain connects TRBV19 to TRBJ2-5; tentative D call: TRBD1 (6 bases). Germline V gene data show CDR1 as LNHDA and CDR2 as SQIVND (reference sequence). This CDR3 comprises 15 residues. Deletions cut 6 bases from V and 1 base from J, with 15 bases between. The CDR3, as DNA: TGTGCCAGTAGCACCATCACAGGGATCCAAGAGACCCAGTACTTC. This gives the protein CASSTITGIQETQYF.

The CDR3 nucleotides read TGTGCCAGCAGTGACAGGGGGCCGACTGGAAACACCATATATTTT. It specifies CASSDRGPTGNTIYF. The V gene is TRBV27, the J gene TRBJ1-3; TRBD1 matches 10 bases. CDR1 and CDR2 from the germline V gene are MNHEY and SMNVEV (reference sequence). The CDR3 spans 15 residues. V lost 5 bases and J lost 2; bases outside the gene matches: 3.

V and J are TRBV11-3 and TRBJ2-7; tentatively, D is TRBD1 (5 bases). The germline gives CDR1 SGHNT, CDR2 YENEEA. Trimming took 8 bases from V and 2 from J, leaving 10 bases between them. The CDR3 length is 12 residues. CDR3 residues: CASGSRAYEQYF. The CDR3 DNA reads TGTGCCAGCGGATCCAGGGCCTACGAGCAGTACTTC.

This clone was observed a handful of times. The rearrangement links TRBV9 to TRBJ1-4; no firm D call. Germline loops: CDR1 SGDLS, CDR2 YYNGEE. With 0 bases removed from V and 5 bases from J, the gap between germline ends came to 5 bases. This CDR3 spans 13 amino acids. DNA for the CDR3: TGTGCCAGCAGCGTAGACGTGAATGAAAAACTGTTTTTT. This codes for CASSVDVNEKLFF.

This rearrangement joins TRBV5-4 to TRBJ2-1, with D perhaps TRBD2 (5 bases). Trimming removed 4 bases from V and 4 bases from J, with 12 bases in between. Germline-derived CDR1 and CDR2 are SGHNT and YYREEE (reference sequence). This CDR3 has 14 amino acids. The CDR3 here is CASSTRDIYNEQFF. For the CDR3, the DNA is TGTGCCAGCAGCACGAGGGATATATACAATGAGCAGTTCTTC.

V and J are TRBV6-5 and TRBJ2-7; possibly TRBD2 for D (5 bases). Looked up from germline, CDR1 is MNHEY and CDR2 is SVGAGI. Trimming shortened V by 8 bases and J by 6 bases, and 14 bases separated the two germline ends. This CDR3 spans 12 amino acids. CDR3 region: CASRGLSGEQYF. In nucleotides, the CDR3 is TGTGCCAGCCGGGGTCTCTCGGGCGAGCAGTACTTC.

The chain couples TRBV25-1 to TRBJ2-3, with unresolved D. The CDR3 length is 13 residues. Trimming took 4 bases from V and 2 from J, leaving 7 bases between them. The germline CDR1 and CDR2 sequences are MGHDK and SYGVNS. The CDR3 protein is CASSVDITDTQYF. CDR3 DNA sequence: TGTGCCAGCAGTGTTGATATCACAGATACGCAGTATTTT.

The rearrangement links TRBV18 to TRBJ2-5; TRBD1 is a possible D gene (5 bases). CDR1 KGHSH and CDR2 LQKENI come from the germline V gene. Trimming pared 2 bases from V and 5 bases from J, leaving 9 bases between. The CDR3 sequence is 13 residues long. The CDR3 nucleotides read TGTGCCAGCTCACCAAGGAAGGGGGAGACCCAGTACTTC. It is translated as CASSPRKGETQYF.

The DNA for the CDR3 is TGTGCCAGCAGCCCGCCCCCGGGACTCCCCCACGAGCAGTACTTC. This codes for CASSPPPGLPHEQYF. The chain combines TRBV5-6 with TRBJ2-7; D perhaps matches TRBD2 (6 bases). V was trimmed by 4 bases and J by 5 bases, leaving 19 bases between them. This CDR3 has 15 amino acids. CDR1 and CDR2 from the germline V gene are SGHDT and YYEEEE. The full variable domain, rest sourced from reference TRBV5-6 and TRBJ2-7, is DAGVTQSPTHLIKTRGQQVTLRCSPKSGHDTVSWYQQALGQGPQFIFQYYEEEERQRGNFPDRFSGHQFPNYSSELNVNALLLGDSALYLCASSPPPGLPHEQYFGPGTRLTVT.

J is TRBJ2-1 and V is TRBV29-1; tentative D call: TRBD1 (6 bases). V was pared by 7 bases and J by 9 bases, with 16 bases between. This CDR3 comprises 12 residues. The germline V gene encodes CDR1 SQVTM and CDR2 ANQGSEA. CDR3 region: CSADTTQGEQFF. The CDR3 nucleotides read TGCAGCGCGGACACTACACAGGGTGAGCAGTTCTTC.

This chain connects TRBV2 to TRBJ1-1, with a tentative D call TRBD1 (6 bases). Between the trimmed V and J ends, which lost 5 bases and 0 bases, there was a span of 16 bases. CDR3 length: 16 residues. Germline values: CDR1 SNHLY, CDR2 FYNNEI. The CDR3 DNA reads as TGTGCCAGCAGTTCCCCACCCCAGGGGTTGAACACTGAAGCTTTCTTT. It is translated as CASSSPPQGLNTEAFF.

Only one count was recorded for this clone. The gene calls are TRBV6-5 and TRBJ1-5, with 7 nucleotides matching TRBD1. The CDR3 covers 15 residues. The germline V gene encodes CDR1 MNHEY and CDR2 SVGAGI. Losses at the gene ends were 6 bases for V and 0 bases for J; bases not matched to a gene: 5. The CDR3 DNA reads as TGTGCCAGCAGCCCACAGGGGTATAGCAATCAGCCCCAGCATTTT. Encoded protein: CASSPQGYSNQPQHF.

V and J are TRBV30 and TRBJ1-5; 11 bases fit TRBD1. Trimming removed 1 base from V and 5 bases from J; junction bases left unmatched: 1. The CDR3 has 14 residues. Per germline, CDR1 GTSNPN and CDR2 SVGIG (reference sequence). CDR3 bases: TGTGCCTGGAGTGGGACAGGGGGCGATCAGCCCCAGCATTTT. This sequence encodes CAWSGTGGDQPQHF.

The table lists this clone with a count of one. The J gene is TRBJ2-5, the V gene TRBV29-1, with a weak D call TRBD1 (6 bases). The CDR3 extends over 13 amino acids. Germline CDR1 SQVTM, CDR2 ANQGSEA. The V and J ends lost 3 bases and 4 bases respectively, with 12 bases between them. The CDR3 loop is CSVEVTGPETQYF. In DNA form, the CDR3 reads TGCAGCGTTGAGGTGACAGGACCAGAGACCCAGTACTTC. The variable domain in full, with the rest retrieved from reference TRBV29-1 and TRBJ2-5, is SAVISQKPSRDICQRGTSLTIQCQVDSQVTMMFWYRQQPGQSLTLIATANQGSEATYESGFVIDKFPISRPNLTFSTLTVSNMSPEDSSIYLCSVEVTGPETQYFGPGTRLLVL.

The V call is TRBV5-1, the J call TRBJ1-1, with 9 positions matching TRBD1. Germline CDR1 is SGHRS and CDR2 is YFSETQ. After removal of 0 bases from V and 3 bases from J, the junction contained 6 bases not matched to a gene. This CDR3 spans 16 amino acids. The CDR3 DNA is TGCGCCAGCAGCTTGGGACCAGGACAGGGGTACACTGAAGCTTTCTTT. This encodes CASSLGPGQGYTEAFF.

The chain uses TRBV4-3 and TRBJ2-7; no firm D call. This CDR3 has 15 amino acids. The V end lost 1 base, the J end lost 0 bases, and 10 bases lay between the germline ends. Germline CDR1 and CDR2: LGHNA and YSLEER. The CDR3 protein is CASSQGVLFSYEQYF. The DNA for the CDR3 is TGCGCCAGCAGCCAAGGGGTTCTATTCTCCTACGAGCAGTACTTC.